The entry below describes one T cell receptor (beta chain). Its cognate antigen is unknown. Deep-level running was used for the assay. Data came from immunoSEQ multiplex PCR; TCRdb stores just in-frame clones and leaves some out. The sample consists of around 720,000 clones, roughly 73% of them appearing once. This entry comes from a study of shared clonotypes between healthy human individuals. General study results and limits: The study found lower generation probabilities in non-shared clonotypes than in those shared by all four donors. The study generally estimated greater richness for naive than memory subsets.

Germline loops: CDR1 SQVTM, CDR2 ANQGSEA. The CDR3 sequence is 14 residues long. Germline trimming cut 4 bases from V and 2 bases from J; bases unmatched to any gene: 7. Those who donated, Caucasian adults without exception, all lived in Nashville, Tennessee. Sequencing used memory CD4+ T cells sorted from blood. Subset defined: CD45RA-negative fraction. The receptor comes from a young woman in good health. The chain has TRBV29-1 and TRBJ1-1; 7 bases agree with TRBD1. CDR3 sequence (DNA): TGCAGCGTTGTGAGGGGGCAGGGAAACACTGAAGCTTTCTTT. Its translation is CSVVRGQGNTEAFF.